Listed here are 23 T cell receptor beta chains from one sample, sequenced in a study of identical twins. Each CDR3 protein gets one entry after TCRdb re-called the 5' RACE reads with MiXCR. The table includes about 660,000 distinct CDR3 sequences, more than 6.5% detected once. This same sample was also taken into another study, of yellow fever vaccine responses in identical twins.

Sample: PBMCs. The receptors come from a woman aged 18-30 years in good health.

The chain carries TRBV7-9 and TRBJ2-1; D is possibly TRBD1 (6 bases). The ends were cut back, 2 bases at V and 4 bases at J, with 12 bases in the middle. The length of the CDR3 is 15 residues. Germline V gene lookup returns CDR1 SEHNR and CDR2 FQNEAQ (reference sequence). The DNA for the CDR3 is TGTGCCAGCAGCTTACCTAGCCAGGGGTACAATGAGCAGTTCTTC. Protein sequence: CASSLPSQGYNEQFF.

Remarks on this clonotype: With a much larger clone just one base away, this may be a read error. This chain uses TRBV3-1 with TRBJ2-1, with D possibly being TRBD2 (6 bases). The germline CDR1 and CDR2 sequences are LGHDT and YNNKEL (reference sequence). This CDR3 region has 15 residues. CDR3 amino acids: CACSPREFPVNEQFF. CDR3 DNA sequence: TGTGCCTGCAGCCCTCGGGAGTTCCCGGTCAATGAGCAGTTCTTC.

This clonotype was seen many times. The chain recombines TRBV28 with TRBJ1-1, with 7 positions matching TRBD1. The CDR3 runs to 15 residues. The V and J ends lost 6 bases and 0 bases, in that order; junction bases with no gene match: 7. The V gene's germline CDR1 is MDHEN and CDR2 SYDVKM. DNA for the CDR3: TGTGCCAGCAGACGGACAGGAGTCTTGAACACTGAAGCTTTCTTT. Encoded protein: CASRRTGVLNTEAFF.

In this sample, this clonotype turned up many times. The rearrangement joins TRBV6-2 or TRBV6-3 to TRBJ2-5; a possible D gene is TRBD1 (6 bases). V was pared by 2 bases and J by 4 bases, with 20 bases between. Germline lookup yields CDR1 MNHEY and CDR2 SVGEGT. CDR3 length: 17 amino acids. This chain's CDR3 is CASSYGFGQRGIETQYF. The CDR3 DNA reads as TGTGCCAGCAGTTACGGATTCGGACAGAGAGGGATAGAGACCCAGTACTTC.

This clonotype was seen only a few times. This sequence joins TRBV4-3 and TRBJ2-7; TRBD1 agrees at 10 bases. J gave up 1 base and V 0 bases, and 3 bases lay outside the gene matches. Germline CDR1 and CDR2: LGHNA and YSLEER. The CDR3 has 16 residues. The CDR3 is CASSQDTGQGSYEQYF. Here the CDR3 DNA reads TGCGCCAGCAGCCAAGATACGGGACAGGGGTCCTACGAGCAGTACTTC.

This clonotype was picked up a small number of times. This sequence joins TRBV28 and TRBJ1-1, with D perhaps TRBD1 (5 bases). CDR3 length equals 12 residues. Germline V gene sequence: CDR1 MDHEN, CDR2 SYDVKM. V was shortened by 11 bases and J by 5 bases, with 15 bases between the two germline ends. The CDR3 nucleotides are TGTGCCTCTCACAGGTGGGGGACTGAAGCTTTCTTT. It encodes CASHRWGTEAFF.

CDR3 coding DNA: TGTGCCAGCAGCTCCCGACTAGCGGGGACTTACACCGGGGAGCTGTTTTTT. Protein: CASSSRLAGTYTGELFF. The chain uses TRBV7-9 and TRBJ2-2; 11 nucleotides align to TRBD2. CDR3 length: 17 residues. Germline V lookup: CDR1 SEHNR, CDR2 FQNEAQ (reference sequence). Losses at the gene ends were 4 bases for V and 3 bases for J; bases not matched to a gene: 7.

This clonotype was recorded a few times. The chain combines TRBV12-3 or TRBV12-4 with TRBJ2-1, with 9 bases fitting TRBD2. The J segment lost 8 bases and the V segment lost 11 bases, leaving 25 bases of the junction unmatched. CDR3 length equals 18 residues. The CDR3 DNA reads as TGTGCCTTCAGTTTATCTTCGCTTGGGGTAGCGGGAGTGGATGAGCAGTTCTTC. Translating it yields CAFSLSSLGVAGVDEQFF.

In this sample, this clonotype turned up many times. This chain connects TRBV5-6 to TRBJ2-1; D remains ambiguous. Looked up from germline, CDR1 is SGHDT and CDR2 is YYEEEE. This CDR3 contains 13 residues. V was clipped by 2 bases and J by 10 bases, with 13 bases between them. The CDR3 DNA follows: TGTGCCAGCAGCTTTTTCCGTTCACTAGAGCAGTTCTTC. It translates to CASSFFRSLEQFF.

This clonotype was detected many times. In nucleotides, the CDR3 is TGTGCCTCCTCTTTTGGTCCGCTAGTATTCGGTAGTGAGCAGTTCTTC. Translation gives CASSFGPLVFGSEQFF. The chain links TRBV27 to TRBJ2-1, with D unresolved. There are 16 residues in the CDR3. Germline V lookup: CDR1 MNHEY, CDR2 SMNVEV (reference sequence). V gave up 11 bases and J gave up 9 bases, with 29 bases separating them.

The J gene is TRBJ1-5, the V gene TRBV10-3, with 8 bases lining up with TRBD1. The CDR3 has 15 amino acids. The junction had 7 bases not matched to a gene; V was cut back by 2 bases and J by 7 bases. Per germline, CDR1 ENHRY and CDR2 SYGVKD. CDR3 bases: TGTGCCATCAGTGAGGCAGGGGGCTCCGGACAGCCCCAGCATTTT. Protein sequence: CAISEAGGSGQPQHF.

V is TRBV7-9 and J is TRBJ2-5; 8 bases map to TRBD2. With 7 bases clipped from V and 2 bases from J, the junction kept 15 bases outside the gene matches. This CDR3 comprises 17 residues. Looked up from germline, CDR1 is SEHNR and CDR2 is FQNEAQ (reference sequence). CDR3 sequence: CASTIIGALAVQETQYF. DNA of the CDR3: TGTGCCAGCACCATTATCGGGGCACTAGCGGTACAAGAGACCCAGTACTTC.

This clonotype came up a few times. V and J are TRBV6-1 and TRBJ2-7; D is unclear. V was cut by 4 bases and J by 2 bases, with 9 bases left in between. Germline V lookup: CDR1 MNHNS, CDR2 SASEGT. The CDR3 loop spans 13 amino acids. The chain's CDR3 is CASSVGETYEQYF. CDR3 sequence (DNA): TGTGCCAGCAGTGTTGGGGAAACCTACGAGCAGTACTTC.

This clonotype has at least ten counts. The V call is TRBV12-3 or TRBV12-4, the J call TRBJ2-7; D uncertain. Between the trimmed V and J ends, which lost 4 bases and 3 bases, there was a span of 10 bases. This CDR3 contains 13 residues. DNA for the CDR3: TGTGCCAGCAGTTCCAAACACAGCTACGAGCAGTACTTC. It codes for CASSSKHSYEQYF.

This clonotype has just a few counts. The chain joins TRBV5-5 to TRBJ2-1, with 7 bases identical to TRBD1. In germline, CDR1 is SGHKS, CDR2 YYEKEE (reference sequence). CDR3 length: 14 amino acids. The ends lost 8 bases at V and 7 bases at J; junction bases unmatched: 12. CDR3 amino acids: CASQRGLTGNEQFF. CDR3 sequence (DNA): TGTGCCAGTCAGAGGGGGCTAACCGGAAATGAGCAGTTCTTC.

This clonotype was counted at least ten times. The chain combines TRBV24-1 with TRBJ2-5; the D gene is possibly TRBD2 (7 bases). Trimming shortened V by 3 bases and J by 4 bases, and 17 bases separated the two germline ends. This CDR3 has 16 residues. Germline V lookup: CDR1 KGHDR, CDR2 SFDVKD. As DNA, the CDR3 is TGTGCCACCAGTGATCCCCTAAGAGGGGGGGTAGAGACCCAGTACTTC. Translated, it gives CATSDPLRGGVETQYF.

This clonotype was seen more than once but under ten times. The chain combines TRBV6-5 with TRBJ2-1; D not certain. Trimming removed 4 bases at V and 2 bases at J, with 12 bases between. Germline V gene data show CDR1 as MNHEY and CDR2 as SVGAGI. CDR3 length: 15 amino acids. The CDR3 here is CASSSRSEPYNEQFF. The CDR3 region has the DNA TGTGCCAGCAGTTCAAGATCCGAACCCTACAATGAGCAGTTCTTC.

The chain carries TRBV27 and TRBJ2-5; TRBD1 aligns across 7 bases. V gave up 5 bases and J gave up 4 bases; unmatched junction bases: 4. This CDR3 is 13 amino acids long. Germline V gene lookup returns CDR1 MNHEY and CDR2 SMNVEV (reference sequence). DNA of the CDR3: TGTGCCAGCAGTACCGGACAGGTAGAGACCCAGTACTTC. Its translation: CASSTGQVETQYF.

The table lists this clonotype with a few counts. The chain employs TRBV12-3 or TRBV12-4 and TRBJ2-1; 10 nucleotides align to TRBD2. CDR3 length: 17 amino acids. V lost 3 bases, J lost 0 bases, and 5 bases stayed unmatched. CDR3 amino acids: CASSFTGTSASYNEQFF. The CDR3 bases are TGTGCCAGCAGTTTCACCGGGACTAGCGCCTCCTACAATGAGCAGTTCTTC.

This clonotype has at least ten counts. The chain combines TRBV10-3 with TRBJ2-2; no firm D call. Germline V gene data show CDR1 as ENHRY and CDR2 as SYGVKD. Trimming stripped 4 bases from V and 6 bases from J, with 3 bases between. The CDR3 is 11 residues long. The CDR3 nucleotides are TGTGCCATCAGTGTGTCCGGGGAGCTGTTTTTT. Its translation is CAISVSGELFF.

V gene TRBV3-1 combines with J gene TRBJ2-7, with D perhaps TRBD2 (6 bases). V was cut by 6 bases and J by 0 bases, with 15 bases left in between. CDR3 length equals 15 residues. Germline-derived CDR1 and CDR2 are LGHDT and YNNKEL (reference sequence). In nucleotides, the CDR3 is TGTGCCAGCAGTCCCCGCAGGGAGGTCTCCTACGAGCAGTACTTC. Its translation: CASSPRREVSYEQYF.

Concerning this clonotype: Compared with germline, one end of the junction differs, possibly owing to a read error. The chain couples TRBV14 to TRBJ2-1; D perhaps matches TRBD1 (6 bases). The CDR3 spans 14 residues. The germline CDR1 and CDR2 sequences are SGHDN and FVKESK. CDR3 region: CTSSQDGQPMKQFF. In nucleotides, the CDR3 is TGTACCAGCAGCCAAGACGGACAGCCAATGAAGCAGTTCTTC. Using reference TRBV14 and TRBJ2-1 for the parts outside the CDR3, the full variable domain is EAGVTQFPSHSVIEKGQTVTLRCDPISGHDNLYWYRRVMGKEIKFLLHFVKESKQDESGMPNNRFLAERTGGTYSTLKVQPAELEDSGVYFCTSSQDGQPMKQFFGPGTRLTVL.

This clonotype was detected a few times. The chain uses TRBV12-3 or TRBV12-4 and TRBJ2-3; 7 nucleotides align to TRBD2. The CDR3 covers 14 residues. V shed 6 bases, J shed 5 bases, and the junction held 8 bases outside the gene matches. CDR3 protein: CASRAAGRGDTQYF. CDR3 DNA: TGTGCCAGCAGGGCAGCGGGAAGGGGAGATACGCAGTATTTT.